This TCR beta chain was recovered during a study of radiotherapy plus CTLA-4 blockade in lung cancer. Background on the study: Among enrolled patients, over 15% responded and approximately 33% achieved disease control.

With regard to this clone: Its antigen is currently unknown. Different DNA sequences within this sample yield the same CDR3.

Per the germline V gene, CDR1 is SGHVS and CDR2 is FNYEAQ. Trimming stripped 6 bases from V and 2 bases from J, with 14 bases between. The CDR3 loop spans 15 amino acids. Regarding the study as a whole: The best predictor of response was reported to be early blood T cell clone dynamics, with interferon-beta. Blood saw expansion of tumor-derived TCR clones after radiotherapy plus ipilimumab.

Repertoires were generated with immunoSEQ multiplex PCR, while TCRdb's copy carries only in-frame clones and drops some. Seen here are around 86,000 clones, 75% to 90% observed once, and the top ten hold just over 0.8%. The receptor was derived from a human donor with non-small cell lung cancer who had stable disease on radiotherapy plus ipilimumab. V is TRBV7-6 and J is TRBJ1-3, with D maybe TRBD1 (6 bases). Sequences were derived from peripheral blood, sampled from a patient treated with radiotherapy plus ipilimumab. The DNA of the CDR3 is TGTGCCAGCAGTGAACAGGGTACGGCTGGAAACACCATATATTTT. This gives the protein CASSEQGTAGNTIYF.